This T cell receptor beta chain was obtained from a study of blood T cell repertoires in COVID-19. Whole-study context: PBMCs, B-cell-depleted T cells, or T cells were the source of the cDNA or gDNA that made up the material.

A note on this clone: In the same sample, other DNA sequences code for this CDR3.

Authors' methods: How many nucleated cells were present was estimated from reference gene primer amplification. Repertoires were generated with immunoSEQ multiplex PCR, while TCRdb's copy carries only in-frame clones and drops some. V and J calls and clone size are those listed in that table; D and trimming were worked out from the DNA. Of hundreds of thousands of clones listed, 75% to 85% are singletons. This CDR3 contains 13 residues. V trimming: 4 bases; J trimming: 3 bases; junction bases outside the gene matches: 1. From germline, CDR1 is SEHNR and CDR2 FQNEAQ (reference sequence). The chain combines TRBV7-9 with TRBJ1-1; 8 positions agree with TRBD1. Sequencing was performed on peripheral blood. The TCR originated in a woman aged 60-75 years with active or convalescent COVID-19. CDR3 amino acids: CASSSQGDTEAFF. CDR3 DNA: TGTGCCAGCAGCTCACAGGGGGACACTGAAGCTTTCTTT.